The next 2 T cell receptor beta chains were all read from a single sample in a study of control samples from healthy donors and cancer patients. Sequencing was performed with immunoSEQ multiplex PCR; in TCRdb, only in-frame clones are kept and a portion is missing. Of 98,000 or so clones listed, about 85% were seen once; the top ten hold under 15%. Source material: blood. All receptors come from a woman in her 70s in good health.

The genes are TRBV5-1 and TRBJ1-1; 9 nucleotides match TRBD1. The CDR3 is 15 amino acids. V shed 4 bases and J 6 bases; nucleotides not matched to a gene: 10. Germline lookup yields CDR1 SGHRS and CDR2 YFSETQ. The CDR3 region is CASSPQGQGRAEAFF. The DNA for the CDR3 is TGCGCCAGCAGCCCCCAGGGACAGGGCCGCGCTGAAGCTTTCTTT.

The chain couples TRBV4-3 to TRBJ1-2, with 7 bases that match TRBD1. CDR3 length: 13 amino acids. V lost 3 bases and J lost 5; bases outside the gene matches: 3. In germline, CDR1 is LGHNA, CDR2 YSLEER. Written as DNA, the CDR3 is TGCGCCAGCAGCCAGGACAGGCATTATGGCTACACCTTC. It is translated as CASSQDRHYGYTF.